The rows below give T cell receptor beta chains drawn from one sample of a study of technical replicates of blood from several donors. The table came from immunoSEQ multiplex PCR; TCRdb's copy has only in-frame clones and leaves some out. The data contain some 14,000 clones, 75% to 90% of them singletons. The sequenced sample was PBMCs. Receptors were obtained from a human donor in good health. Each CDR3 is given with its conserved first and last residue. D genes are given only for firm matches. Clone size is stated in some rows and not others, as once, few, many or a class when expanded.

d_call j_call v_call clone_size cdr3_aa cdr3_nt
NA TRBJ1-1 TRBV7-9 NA CASSSYRVEAFF TGTGCCAGCAGCTCATACAGGGTCGAAGCTTTCTTT
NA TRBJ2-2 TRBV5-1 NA CASSGEWNTGELFF TGCGCCAGCAGCGGGGAGTGGAACACCGGGGAGCTGTTTTTT
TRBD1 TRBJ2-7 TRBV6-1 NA CASRRPGQGVHEQYF TGTGCCAGCAGGAGACCGGGACAGGGAGTACACGAGCAGTACTTC
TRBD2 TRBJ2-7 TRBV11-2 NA CASSHDLAGRYEQYF TGTGCCAGCAGCCACGACCTAGCGGGAAGGTACGAGCAGTACTTC
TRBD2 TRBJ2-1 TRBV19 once CASSIAGGTNEQFF TGTGCCAGTAGTATTGCGGGAGGCACCAATGAGCAGTTCTTC
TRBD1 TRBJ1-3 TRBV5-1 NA CASSLNAGGGNTIYF TGCGCCAGCAGCTTGAATGCAGGGGGAGGAAACACCATATATTTT
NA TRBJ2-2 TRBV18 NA CASSPYPPGLTTGELFF TGTGCCAGCTCACCTTATCCCCCGGGGTTAACCACCGGGGAGCTGTTTTTT
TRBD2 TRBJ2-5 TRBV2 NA CANFSGSRDF TGTGCCAACTTTAGCGGGAGTAGGGACTTC
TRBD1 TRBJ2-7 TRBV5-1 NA CASSRSRDSSYEQYF TGCGCCAGCAGCAGAAGCCGGGACAGCTCCTACGAGCAGTACTTC
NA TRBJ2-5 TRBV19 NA CASRNRVGETQYF TGTGCCAGTAGGAACAGGGTCGGGGAGACCCAGTACTTC
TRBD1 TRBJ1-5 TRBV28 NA CASSYGQGSQPQHF TGTGCCAGCAGCTACGGACAGGGGAGTCAGCCCCAGCATTTT
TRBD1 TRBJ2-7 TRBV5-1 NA CASSQGQGFEQYF TGCGCCAGCAGCCAAGGACAGGGGTTTGAGCAGTACTTC
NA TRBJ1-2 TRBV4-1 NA CASSQDPRQNYGYTF TGCGCCAGCAGCCAAGATCCACGACAGAACTATGGCTACACCTTC
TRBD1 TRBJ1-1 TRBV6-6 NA CASNGQGTNTEAFF TGTGCCAGCAACGGACAGGGCACGAACACTGAAGCTTTCTTT
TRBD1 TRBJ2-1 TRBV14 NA CASSQRQGSNEQFF TGTGCCAGCAGCCAAAGACAGGGGAGCAATGAGCAGTTCTTC
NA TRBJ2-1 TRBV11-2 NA CASSNLAYQFF TGTGCCAGCAGCAATCTAGCGTACCAGTTCTTC
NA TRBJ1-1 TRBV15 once CATSRDPYQGGETEAFF TGTGCCACCAGCAGAGATCCGTACCAGGGAGGGGAGACTGAAGCTTTCTTT
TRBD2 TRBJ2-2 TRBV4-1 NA CASSQDGSGGVTGELFF TGCGCCAGCAGCCAAGACGGGTCGGGAGGGGTCACCGGGGAGCTGTTTTTT
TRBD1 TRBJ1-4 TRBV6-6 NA CASSYSDRGREKLFF TGTGCCAGCAGTTACTCCGACAGGGGACGGGAAAAACTGTTTTTT
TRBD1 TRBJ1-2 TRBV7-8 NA CASSRTGNGYTF TGTGCCAGCAGCCGGACAGGGAATGGCTACACCTTC
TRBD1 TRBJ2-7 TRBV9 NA CASSVGPRDRNYEQYF TGTGCCAGCAGCGTAGGCCCAAGGGACAGAAACTACGAGCAGTACTTC
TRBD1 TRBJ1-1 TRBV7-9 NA CASSSDYRGLDTEAFF TGTGCCAGCAGCTCCGACTACAGGGGGTTAGATACTGAAGCTTTCTTT
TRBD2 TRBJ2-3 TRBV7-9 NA CASSFPSGSSTDTQYF TGTGCCAGCAGCTTCCCTAGCGGCTCTAGCACAGATACGCAGTATTTT
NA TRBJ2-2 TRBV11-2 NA CASNHFDVGGTGELFF TGTGCCAGCAACCACTTCGACGTGGGGGGCACCGGGGAGCTGTTTTTT
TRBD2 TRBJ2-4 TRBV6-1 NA CASSEWGTSGPLAKNIQYF TGTGCCAGCAGTGAATGGGGGACTAGCGGACCTCTGGCCAAAAACATTCAGTACTTC
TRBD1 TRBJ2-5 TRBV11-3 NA CASSLVGQGAQYF TGTGCCAGCAGCTTAGTGGGACAGGGGGCCCAGTACTTC
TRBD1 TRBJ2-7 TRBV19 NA CASSRQGAYEQYF TGTGCCAGTAGTAGGCAGGGGGCGTACGAGCAGTACTTC
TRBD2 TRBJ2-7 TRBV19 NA CASSIGLAGERYF TGTGCCAGTAGTATTGGGTTAGCGGGAGAACGGTACTTC
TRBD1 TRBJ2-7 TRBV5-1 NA CASSLEGQGYEQYF TGCGCCAGCAGCTTGGAGGGACAGGGCTACGAGCAGTACTTC
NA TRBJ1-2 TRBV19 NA CASSEQQYGYTF TGTGCCAGTAGTGAACAGCAATATGGCTACACCTTC
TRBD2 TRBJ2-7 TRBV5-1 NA CASSLRAGGYEQYF TGCGCCAGCAGCTTGAGGGCGGGAGGTTACGAGCAGTACTTC
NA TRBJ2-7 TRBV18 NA CASSPPTGRAFYEQYF TGTGCCAGCTCACCACCGACGGGAAGGGCGTTCTACGAGCAGTACTTC
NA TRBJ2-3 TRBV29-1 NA CSVDRAGGSTDTQYF TGCAGCGTCGATCGAGCGGGCGGGTCGACAGATACGCAGTATTTT
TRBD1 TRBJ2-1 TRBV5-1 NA CASSRTGGGSYNEQFF TGCGCCAGCAGCCGGACAGGAGGAGGCTCCTACAATGAGCAGTTCTTC
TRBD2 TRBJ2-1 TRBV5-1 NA CASSLAGDGYNEQFF TGCGCCAGCAGCTTAGCGGGAGACGGCTACAATGAGCAGTTCTTC
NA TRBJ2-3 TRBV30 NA CAWSGVGTDTQYF TGTGCCTGGTCGGGAGTTGGGACAGATACGCAGTATTTT
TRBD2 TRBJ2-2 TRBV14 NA CASSQDLTSGHTGELFF TGTGCCAGCAGCCAAGATCTAACTAGCGGACACACCGGGGAGCTGTTTTTT
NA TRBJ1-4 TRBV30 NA CAWSNGLNEKLFF TGTGCCTGGAGCAATGGGCTGAATGAAAAACTGTTTTTT
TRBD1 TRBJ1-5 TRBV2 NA CASKLTTGGQPQHF TGTGCCAGCAAACTGACGACAGGGGGTCAGCCCCAGCATTTT
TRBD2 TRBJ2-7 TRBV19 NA CASSIGGTRSYEQYF TGTGCCAGTAGTATTGGCGGGACTAGGTCCTACGAGCAGTACTTC
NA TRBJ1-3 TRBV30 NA CAWSVQRNTIYF TGTGCCTGGAGTGTACAGAGAAACACCATATATTTT
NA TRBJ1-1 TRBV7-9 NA CASTLSRDAEAFF TGTGCCAGCACTCTAAGCCGCGATGCTGAAGCTTTCTTT
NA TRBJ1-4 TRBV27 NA CASRTQGSGNEKLFF TGTGCCAGCAGAACCCAAGGCAGCGGGAATGAAAAACTGTTTTTT
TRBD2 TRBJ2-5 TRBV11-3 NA CASSLGLAGEETQYF TGTGCCAGCAGCTTAGGACTAGCGGGAGAGGAGACCCAGTACTTC
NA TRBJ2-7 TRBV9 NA CASSPAGREQYF TGTGCCAGCAGCCCCGCGGGAAGGGAGCAGTACTTC
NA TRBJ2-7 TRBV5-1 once CASRHIQGYEQYF TGCGCCAGCAGACATATACAGGGATACGAGCAGTACTTC
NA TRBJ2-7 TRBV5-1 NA CASSFMVGDEQYF TGCGCCAGCAGCTTTATGGTGGGAGACGAGCAGTACTTC
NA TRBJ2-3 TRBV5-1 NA CASSLGASPSTDTQYF TGCGCCAGCAGCTTGGGGGCTAGCCCTAGCACAGATACGCAGTATTTT